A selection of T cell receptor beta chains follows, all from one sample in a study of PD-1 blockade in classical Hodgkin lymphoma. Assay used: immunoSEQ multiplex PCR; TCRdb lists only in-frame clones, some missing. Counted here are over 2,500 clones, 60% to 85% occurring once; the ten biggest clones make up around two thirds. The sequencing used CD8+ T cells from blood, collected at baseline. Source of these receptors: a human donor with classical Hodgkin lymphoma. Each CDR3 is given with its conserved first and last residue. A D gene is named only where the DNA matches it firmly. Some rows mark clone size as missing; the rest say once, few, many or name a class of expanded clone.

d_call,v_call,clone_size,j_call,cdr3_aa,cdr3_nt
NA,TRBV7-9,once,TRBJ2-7,CASSAVNYEQYF,TGTGCCAGCAGCGCGGTTAACTACGAGCAGTACTTC
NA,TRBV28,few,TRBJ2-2,CASSLMTGELFF,TGTGCCAGCAGTTTGATGACCGGGGAGCTGTTTTTT
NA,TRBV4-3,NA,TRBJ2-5,CASSQDRVETQYF,TGCGCCAGCAGCCAAGATCGCGTGGAGACCCAGTACTTC
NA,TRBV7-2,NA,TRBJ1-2,CASRISGDAYGYTF,TGTGCCAGCAGGATTAGTGGGGATGCCTATGGCTACACCTTC
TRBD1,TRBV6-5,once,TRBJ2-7,CASSAGTGHEQYF,TGTGCCAGCAGCGCTGGGACAGGGCACGAGCAGTACTTC
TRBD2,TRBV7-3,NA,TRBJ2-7,CASSINAAGGPYEQYF,TGTGCCAGCAGCATAAATGCAGCGGGGGGGCCGTACGAGCAGTACTTC
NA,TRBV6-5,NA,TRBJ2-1,CASSYNQGSYNEQFF,TGTGCCAGCAGTTACAATCAGGGCAGCTACAATGAGCAGTTCTTC
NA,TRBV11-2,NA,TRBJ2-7,CASSLVHPEQYF,TGTGCCAGCAGCTTAGTCCATCCCGAGCAGTACTTC
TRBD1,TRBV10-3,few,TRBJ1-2,CAISAQQGARYGYTF,TGTGCCATCAGTGCCCAACAGGGGGCCCGCTATGGCTACACCTTC
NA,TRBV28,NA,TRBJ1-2,CASSQKRRDYGYTF,TGTGCCAGCAGTCAAAAGAGGCGGGACTATGGCTACACCTTC
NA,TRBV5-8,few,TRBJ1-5,CASSFGRGREGWANQPQHF,TGTGCCAGCAGCTTTGGTCGTGGCAGGGAAGGCTGGGCCAATCAGCCCCAGCATTTT
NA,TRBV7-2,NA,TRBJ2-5,CASSVQRGQETQYF,TGTGCCAGCAGCGTACAAAGGGGGCAAGAGACCCAGTACTTC
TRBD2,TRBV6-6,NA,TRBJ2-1,CASSLLGLADNEQFF,TGTGCCAGCAGTCTACTGGGACTAGCGGACAATGAGCAGTTCTTC
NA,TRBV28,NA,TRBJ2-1,CASSGWDNEQFF,TGTGCCAGCAGCGGGTGGGACAATGAGCAGTTCTTC
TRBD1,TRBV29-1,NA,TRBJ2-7,CSVVGGTGLYEQYF,TGCAGCGTTGTGGGTGGGACAGGGCTTTACGAGCAGTACTTC
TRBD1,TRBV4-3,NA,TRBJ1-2,CASSPQQGYALGYTF,TGCGCCAGCAGCCCACAACAGGGGTACGCTCTTGGCTACACCTTC
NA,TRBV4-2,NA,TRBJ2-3,CASSQERTSTDTQYF,TGTGCCAGCAGCCAAGAGCGGACTAGCACAGATACGCAGTATTTT